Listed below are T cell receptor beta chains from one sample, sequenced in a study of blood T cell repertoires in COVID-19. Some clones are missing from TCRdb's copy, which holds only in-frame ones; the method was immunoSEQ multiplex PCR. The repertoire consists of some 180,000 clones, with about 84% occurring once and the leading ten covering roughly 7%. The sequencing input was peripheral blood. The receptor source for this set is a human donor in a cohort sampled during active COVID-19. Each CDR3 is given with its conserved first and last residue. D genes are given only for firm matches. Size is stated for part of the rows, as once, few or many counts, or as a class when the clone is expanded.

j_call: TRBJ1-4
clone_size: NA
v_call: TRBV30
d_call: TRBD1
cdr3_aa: CAWRIRGQGANEKLFF
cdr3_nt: TGTGCCTGGAGGATTCGCGGACAGGGAGCTAATGAAAAACTGTTTTTT

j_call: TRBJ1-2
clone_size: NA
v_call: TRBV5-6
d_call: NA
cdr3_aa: CASSGRRQADYGYTF
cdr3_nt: TGTGCCAGCAGCGGAAGGCGACAGGCTGACTATGGCTACACCTTC

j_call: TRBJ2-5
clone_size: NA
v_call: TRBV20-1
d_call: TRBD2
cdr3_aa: CSASTPPLTSGRTQETQYF
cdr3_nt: TGCAGTGCTAGTACCCCCCCCCTTACTAGCGGGCGAACCCAAGAGACCCAGTACTTC

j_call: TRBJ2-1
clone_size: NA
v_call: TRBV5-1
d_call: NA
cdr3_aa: CASSLDDLKQDNEQFF
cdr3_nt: TGCGCCAGCAGCTTGGATGACCTAAAACAGGACAATGAGCAGTTCTTC

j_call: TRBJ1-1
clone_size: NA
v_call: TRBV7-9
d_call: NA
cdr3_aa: CASSLDRNLGTEAFF
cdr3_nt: TGTGCCAGCAGCCTCGACAGGAACCTGGGCACTGAAGCTTTCTTT

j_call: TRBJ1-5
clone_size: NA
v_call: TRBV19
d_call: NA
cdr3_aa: CASTPGQRGNQPQHF
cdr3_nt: TGTGCCAGTACCCCGGGCCAGAGGGGCAATCAGCCCCAGCATTTT

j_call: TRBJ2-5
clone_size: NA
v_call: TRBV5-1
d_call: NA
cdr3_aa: CASSLLFQGPGETQYF
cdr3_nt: TGCGCCAGCAGCCTACTGTTTCAGGGCCCGGGAGAGACCCAGTACTTC

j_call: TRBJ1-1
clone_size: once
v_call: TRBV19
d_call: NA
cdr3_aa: CASSSNTEAFF
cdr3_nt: TGTGCCAGTAGTTCAAACACTGAAGCTTTCTTT

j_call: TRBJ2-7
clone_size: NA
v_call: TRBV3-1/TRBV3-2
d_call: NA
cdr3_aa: CASSQRSRNEQYF
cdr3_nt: TGTGCCAGCAGCCAAAGGTCCAGGAACGAGCAGTACTTC

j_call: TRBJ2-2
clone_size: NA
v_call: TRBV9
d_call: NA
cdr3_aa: CASSVEWGDARELFF
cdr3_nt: TGTGCCAGCAGCGTAGAATGGGGAGACGCTAGGGAGCTGTTTTTT

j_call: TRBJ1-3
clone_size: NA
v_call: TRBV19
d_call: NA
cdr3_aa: CASNPDSNSGNTIYF
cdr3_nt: TGTGCCAGTAACCCGGACAGCAACTCTGGAAACACCATATATTTT

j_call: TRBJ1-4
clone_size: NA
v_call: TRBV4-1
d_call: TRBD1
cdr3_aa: CASSHNRDRGEKLFF
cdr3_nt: TGCGCCAGCAGCCACAACCGGGACAGGGGTGAAAAACTGTTTTTT

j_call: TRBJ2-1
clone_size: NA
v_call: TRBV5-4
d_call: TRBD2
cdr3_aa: CASSRSGGSYNEQFF
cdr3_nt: TGTGCCAGCAGCCGGAGCGGGGGTTCCTACAATGAGCAGTTCTTC

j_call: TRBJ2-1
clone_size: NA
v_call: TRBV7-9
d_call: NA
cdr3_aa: CASSNGRGGGYNEQFF
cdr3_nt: TGTGCCAGCAGCAACGGTCGCGGGGGCGGATACAATGAGCAGTTCTTC

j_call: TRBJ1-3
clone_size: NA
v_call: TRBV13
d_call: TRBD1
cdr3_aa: CASSWGTGDKSGNTIYF
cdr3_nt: TGTGCCAGCAGCTGGGGGACAGGGGATAAGTCTGGAAACACCATATATTTT

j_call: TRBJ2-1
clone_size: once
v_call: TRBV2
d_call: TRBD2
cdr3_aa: CASRRGLAGSYNEQFF
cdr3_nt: TGTGCCAGCAGGCGAGGACTAGCGGGGTCCTACAATGAGCAGTTCTTC

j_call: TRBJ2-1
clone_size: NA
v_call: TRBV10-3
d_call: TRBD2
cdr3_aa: CATGGTSGGPYNEQFF
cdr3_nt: TGTGCCACCGGTGGGACTAGCGGGGGCCCCTACAATGAGCAGTTCTTC

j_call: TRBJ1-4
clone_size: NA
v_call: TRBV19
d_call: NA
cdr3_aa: CASTETFRAEKLFF
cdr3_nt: TGTGCCAGTACCGAAACGTTCAGGGCGGAGAAACTGTTTTTT

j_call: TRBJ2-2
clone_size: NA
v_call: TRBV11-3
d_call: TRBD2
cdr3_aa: CASSLELAGGNTGELFF
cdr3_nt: TGTGCCAGCAGCTTAGAATTAGCGGGGGGTAACACCGGGGAGCTGTTTTTT

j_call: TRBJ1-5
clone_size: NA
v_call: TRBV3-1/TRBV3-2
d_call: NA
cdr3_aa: CASSQDSTNQPQHF
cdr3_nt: TGTGCCAGCAGCCAAGACAGTACGAATCAGCCCCAGCATTTT

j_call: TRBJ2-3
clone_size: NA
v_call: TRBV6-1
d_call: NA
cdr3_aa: CASSDVREGTQYF
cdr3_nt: TGTGCCAGCAGTGACGTCCGGGAAGGTACGCAGTATTTT

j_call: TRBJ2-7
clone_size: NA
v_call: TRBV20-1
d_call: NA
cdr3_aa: CSASQNEQYF
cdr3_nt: TGCAGTGCTAGTCAGAACGAGCAGTACTTC

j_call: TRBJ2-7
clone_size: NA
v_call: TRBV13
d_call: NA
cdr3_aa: CASSLGRGGLYEQYF
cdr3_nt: TGTGCCAGCAGCTTAGGCCGCGGCGGCCTCTACGAGCAGTACTTC

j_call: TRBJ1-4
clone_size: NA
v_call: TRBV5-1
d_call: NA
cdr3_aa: CASHKATNEKLFF
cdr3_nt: TGCGCCAGCCACAAAGCAACTAATGAAAAACTGTTTTTT

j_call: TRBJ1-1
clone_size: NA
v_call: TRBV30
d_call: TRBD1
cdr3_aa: CAWSVERGLTEAFF
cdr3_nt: TGTGCCTGGAGTGTGGAAAGGGGGCTAACTGAAGCTTTCTTT

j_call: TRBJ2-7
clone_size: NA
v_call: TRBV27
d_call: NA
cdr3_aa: CASSWGWRGTYEQYF
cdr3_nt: TGTGCCAGCAGTTGGGGGTGGCGGGGAACCTACGAGCAGTACTTC

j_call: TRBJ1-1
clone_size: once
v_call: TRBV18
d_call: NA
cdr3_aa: CASSLTGITEAFF
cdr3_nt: TGTGCCAGCTCACTGACCGGGATTACTGAAGCTTTCTTT

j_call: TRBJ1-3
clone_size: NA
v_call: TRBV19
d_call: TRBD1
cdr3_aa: CASTVNRGFIGNTIYF
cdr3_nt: TGTGCCAGTACAGTCAACAGGGGGTTTATTGGAAACACCATATATTTT

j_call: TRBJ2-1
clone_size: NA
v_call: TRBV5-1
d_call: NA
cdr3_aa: CASSVGGAGNEQFF
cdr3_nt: TGCGCCAGCAGCGTTGGAGGGGCAGGGAATGAGCAGTTCTTC

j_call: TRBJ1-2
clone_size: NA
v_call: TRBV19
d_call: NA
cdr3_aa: CASNKSHGYTF
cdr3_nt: TGTGCCAGCAACAAATCACATGGCTACACCTTC

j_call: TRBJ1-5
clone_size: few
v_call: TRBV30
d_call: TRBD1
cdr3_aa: CAWRLDRGQPQHF
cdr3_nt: TGTGCCTGGAGGCTGGACAGGGGGCAGCCCCAGCATTTT

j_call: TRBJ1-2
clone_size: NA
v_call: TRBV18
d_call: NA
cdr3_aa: CASSPLARDYGYTF
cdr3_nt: TGTGCCAGCTCACCACTCGCCAGGGACTATGGCTACACCTTC

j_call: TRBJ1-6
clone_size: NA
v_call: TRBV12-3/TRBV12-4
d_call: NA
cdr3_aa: CASRRGNPSPLHF
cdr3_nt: TGTGCCAGCAGAAGGGGGAACCCTTCACCCCTCCACTTT

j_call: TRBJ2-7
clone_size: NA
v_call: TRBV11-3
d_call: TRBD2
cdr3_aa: CASSLDGTSANYEQYF
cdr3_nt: TGTGCCAGCAGCCTCGACGGGACTAGCGCTAACTACGAGCAGTACTTC

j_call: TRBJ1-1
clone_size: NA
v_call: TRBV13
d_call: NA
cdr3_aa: CASSLAQPWSTEAFF
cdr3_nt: TGTGCCAGCAGCTTAGCTCAGCCCTGGAGCACTGAAGCTTTCTTT

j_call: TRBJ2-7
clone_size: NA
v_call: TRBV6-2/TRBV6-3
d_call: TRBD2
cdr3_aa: CASSLAGDIYEQYF
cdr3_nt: TGTGCCAGCAGCTTAGCGGGGGACATATACGAGCAGTACTTC

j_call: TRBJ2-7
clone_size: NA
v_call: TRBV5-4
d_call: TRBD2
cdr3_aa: CASSLGASGATYEQYF
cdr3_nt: TGTGCCAGCAGCTTGGGCGCTAGCGGGGCCACCTACGAGCAGTACTTC

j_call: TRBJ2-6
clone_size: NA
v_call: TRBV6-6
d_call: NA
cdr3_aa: CASRPRQLSGANVLTF
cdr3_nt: TGTGCCAGCAGGCCGAGACAGCTCTCTGGGGCCAACGTCCTGACTTTC

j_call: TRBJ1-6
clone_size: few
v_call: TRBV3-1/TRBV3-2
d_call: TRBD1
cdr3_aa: CASSTGGSPLHF
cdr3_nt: TGTGCCAGCAGTACAGGGGGTTCACCCCTCCACTTT

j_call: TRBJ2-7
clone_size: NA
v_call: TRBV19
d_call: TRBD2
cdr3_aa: CATSQGRGGRFYEQYF
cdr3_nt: TGTGCCACCTCGCAGGGGCGGGGGGGCCGTTTTTACGAGCAGTACTTC

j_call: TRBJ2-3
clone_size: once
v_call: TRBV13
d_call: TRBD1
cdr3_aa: CASSLGDRGTDTQYF
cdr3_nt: TGTGCCAGCAGCTTAGGGGACAGGGGTACAGATACGCAGTATTTT

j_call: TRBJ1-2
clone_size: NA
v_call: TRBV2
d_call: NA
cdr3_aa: CASLGGGSNYGYTF
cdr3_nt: TGTGCCAGCCTAGGGGGGGGCAGTAACTATGGCTACACCTTC

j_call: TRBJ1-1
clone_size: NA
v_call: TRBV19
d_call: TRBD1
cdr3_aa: CASSISQGLNTEAFF
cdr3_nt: TGTGCCAGTAGTATTTCACAGGGGTTGAACACTGAAGCTTTCTTT

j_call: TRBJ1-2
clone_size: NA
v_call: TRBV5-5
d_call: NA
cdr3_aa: CASSLDRSGVGYTF
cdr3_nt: TGTGCCAGCAGCTTGGATCGGTCAGGGGTGGGCTACACCTTC

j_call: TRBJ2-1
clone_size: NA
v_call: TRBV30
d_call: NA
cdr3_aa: CAWSEGGSTIEQFF
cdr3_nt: TGTGCCTGGAGTGAGGGGGGGAGTACAATTGAGCAGTTCTTC

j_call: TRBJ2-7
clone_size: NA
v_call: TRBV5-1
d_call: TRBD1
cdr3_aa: CASAPPGQGQPEQYF
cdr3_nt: TGCGCCAGCGCGCCCCCGGGACAGGGACAACCGGAGCAGTACTTC

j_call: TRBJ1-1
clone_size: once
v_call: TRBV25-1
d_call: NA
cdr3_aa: CASSESMDGREAFF
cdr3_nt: TGTGCCAGCAGTGAATCAATGGATGGGAGGGAAGCTTTCTTT

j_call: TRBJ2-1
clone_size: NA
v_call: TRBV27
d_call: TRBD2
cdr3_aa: CASSFSGSGGHNEQFF
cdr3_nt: TGTGCCAGCAGTTTTTCTGGAAGCGGGGGTCACAATGAGCAGTTCTTC

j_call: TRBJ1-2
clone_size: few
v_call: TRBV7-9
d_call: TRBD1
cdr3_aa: CATTGGYGYTF
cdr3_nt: TGTGCCACGACAGGGGGCTATGGCTACACCTTC

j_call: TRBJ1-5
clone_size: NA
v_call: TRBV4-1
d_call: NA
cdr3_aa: CASSQSPNQPQHF
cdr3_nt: TGCGCCAGCAGCCAAAGCCCCAATCAGCCCCAGCATTTT

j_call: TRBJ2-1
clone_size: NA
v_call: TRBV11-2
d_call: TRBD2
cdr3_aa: CASSHGGVPPYNEQFF
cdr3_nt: TGTGCCAGCAGCCACGGGGGGGTTCCACCTTACAATGAGCAGTTCTTC

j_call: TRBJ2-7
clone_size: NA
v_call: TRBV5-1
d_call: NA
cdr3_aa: CASSSASGLLYEQYF
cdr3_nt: TGCGCCAGCAGCTCGGCCTCGGGGTTGCTTTACGAGCAGTACTTC

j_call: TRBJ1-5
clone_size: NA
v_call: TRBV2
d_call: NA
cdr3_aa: CASSEGGGNQPQHF
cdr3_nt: TGTGCCAGCAGTGAAGGGGGGGGCAATCAGCCCCAGCATTTT